Below are 7 T cell receptor beta chains sequenced from a single sample in a study of PD-1 blockade in classical Hodgkin lymphoma. Assay: immunoSEQ multiplex PCR; the TCRdb copy retains only in-frame clones and omits some. The sample has roughly 39,000 clones, about 80% seen once; the top ten hold 7.5% to 10%. The time point is: cycle 4 day 1 (C4D1), after less than 7 weeks of nivolumab. With no exception, relapse followed autologous stem cell transplantation in all patients, and brentuximab vedotin exposure varied. Sequenced here: peripheral blood mononuclear cells (PBMCs), sampled before the fourth cycle of nivolumab. The receptors derive from a human donor with classical Hodgkin lymphoma.

The rearrangement uses TRBV6-1 and TRBJ2-7, with unresolved D. The V end lost 2 bases, the J end lost 2 bases, and 13 bases lay between the germline ends. The CDR3 loop spans 15 amino acids. CDR1 MNHNS and CDR2 SASEGT come from the germline V gene. The CDR3 loop is CASSEPLTTTYEQYF. For the CDR3, the DNA is TGTGCCAGCAGTGAACCGTTGACAACCACCTACGAGCAGTACTTC.

This clone was counted between two and nine times. V and J are TRBV19 and TRBJ2-1; 7 bases map to TRBD1. The germline gives CDR1 LNHDA, CDR2 SQIVND (reference sequence). V lost 5 bases and J lost 0; bases outside the gene matches: 4. There are 15 residues in the CDR3. CDR3 sequence: CASSPGQASYNEQFF. CDR3 DNA sequence: TGTGCCAGTAGTCCCGGACAGGCCTCCTACAATGAGCAGTTCTTC.

The chain employs TRBV7-9 and TRBJ2-2; 7 nucleotides line up with TRBD2. Germline V gene data show CDR1 as SEHNR and CDR2 as FQNEAQ (reference sequence). Trimming cost V 5 bases and J 5 bases; bases outside gene matches: 8. This CDR3 spans 15 amino acids. The CDR3 DNA is TGTGCCAGCAGCCTCCTGGGGGGAGGGACCGGGGAGCTGTTTTTT. It specifies CASSLLGGGTGELFF.

V is TRBV6-5 and J is TRBJ2-7; a weak D match, TRBD1 (5 bases). Trimming cost V 2 bases and J 2 bases, with 7 bases left between them. Germline CDR1 is MNHEY and CDR2 is SVGAGI. The CDR3 covers 13 residues. The CDR3 here is CASSYLGAYEQYF. The CDR3 DNA follows: TGTGCCAGCAGTTACCTAGGGGCCTACGAGCAGTACTTC.

This clone was seen just once. The chain recombines TRBV6-6 with TRBJ1-6; D ambiguous. The CDR3 extends over 12 amino acids. Deletions cut 5 bases from V and 7 bases from J, with 6 bases between. The germline V gene has CDR1 MNHNY and CDR2 SVGAGI (reference sequence). This CDR3 reads CASSRRNSPLHF. The DNA of the CDR3 is TGTGCCAGCAGTCGACGGAATTCACCCCTCCACTTT.

J is TRBJ2-3 and V is TRBV10-3; 12 bases agree with TRBD2. V was clipped by 0 bases and J by 5 bases; unmatched bases: 3. Germline V gene data show CDR1 as ENHRY and CDR2 as SYGVKD. The CDR3 loop spans 16 amino acids. In DNA, the CDR3 is TGTGCCATCAGTGAGTCGACTAGCGGGGGTGTAGATACGCAGTATTTT. Its translation: CAISESTSGGVDTQYF.

V usage is TRBV5-1 and J usage is TRBJ1-3; D is ambiguous. V was pared by 0 bases and J by 0 bases, with 1 base between. The length of the CDR3 is 13 residues. Germline V gives CDR1 SGHRS, CDR2 YFSETQ. CDR3: CASSLGSGNTIYF. DNA for the CDR3: TGCGCCAGCAGCTTGGGCTCTGGAAACACCATATATTTT.